This passage covers 26 T cell receptor beta chains from one sample sequenced in a study of T cells after yellow fever vaccination. Using its own MiXCR run on the 5' RACE reads, TCRdb lists one record per CDR3 protein. The sample lists approximately 350,000 distinct CDR3 sequences, 11% occurring once. The sequences come from PBMCs, collected on the day of the first yellow fever vaccination. The receptors derive from a man in his late teens or twenties who received the YFV17D yellow fever vaccine.

This clonotype was seen only a few times. The chain employs TRBV14 and TRBJ2-7; 7 positions agree with TRBD2. The germline gives CDR1 SGHDN, CDR2 FVKESK. The CDR3 covers 16 residues. The V gene end was trimmed by 0 bases and the J gene end by 0 bases; junction bases not matched to a gene: 5. The CDR3 sequence: CASSQDGEGSSYEQYF. CDR3 coding DNA: TGTGCCAGCAGCCAAGATGGGGAGGGATCCTCCTACGAGCAGTACTTC.

V gene TRBV5-5 combines with J gene TRBJ1-3; unclear D gene. The CDR3 consists of 14 residues. Germline lookup yields CDR1 SGHKS and CDR2 YYEKEE (reference sequence). Between the trimmed V and J ends, which lost 2 bases and 2 bases, there was a span of 8 bases. The CDR3 spells CASSFEHTGNTIYF. The CDR3 DNA sequence: TGTGCCAGCAGCTTTGAGCATACTGGAAACACCATATATTTT. The full variable domain, in which reference TRBV5-5 and TRBJ1-3 provide the parts outside the CDR3, is DAGVTQSPTHLIKTRGQQVTLRCSPISGHKSVSWYQQVLGQGPQFIFQYYEKEERGRGNFPDRFSARQFPNYSSELNVNALLLGDSALYLCASSFEHTGNTIYFGEGSWLTVV.

This clonotype was found a few times. The chain is built from TRBV29-1 and TRBJ2-1, with 14 bases identical to TRBD2. V gave up 7 bases and J gave up 8 bases; unmatched junction bases: 7. This CDR3 is built from 14 residues. The germline CDR1 and CDR2 sequences are SQVTM and ANQGSEA. CDR3 DNA: TGCAGCGGCCGACTAGCGGGGGGGTACGATGAGCAGTTCTTC. Translating it yields CSGRLAGGYDEQFF.

This clonotype showed up just a few times. V gene TRBV9 combines with J gene TRBJ2-3, with D uncertain. Deletions cut 2 bases from V and 2 bases from J, with 9 bases between. The CDR3 totals 14 residues. Germline CDR1 SGDLS, CDR2 YYNGEE. CDR3 sequence (DNA): TGTGCCAGCAGCGTCCAGTCCAACACAGATACGCAGTATTTT. This codes for CASSVQSNTDTQYF.

This sequence joins TRBV2 and TRBJ2-7; 7 bases line up with TRBD1. There are 16 residues in the CDR3. Per the germline V gene, CDR1 is SNHLY and CDR2 is FYNNEI. V was clipped by 6 bases and J by 4 bases; unmatched bases: 15. CDR3 sequence: CASSLSPKGQYYEQYV. The CDR3 nucleotides are TGTGCCAGCAGCCTTTCCCCCAAGGGACAGTATTACGAGCAGTACGTC.

This clonotype was counted a few times. The rearrangement uses TRBV7-9 and TRBJ2-2; possibly TRBD2 for D (6 bases). The CDR3 totals 14 residues. The germline V gene encodes CDR1 SEHNR and CDR2 FQNEAQ (reference sequence). Trimming stripped 2 bases from V and 5 bases from J, with 9 bases between. CDR3 amino acids: CASSLSAGTGELFF. The DNA of the CDR3 is TGTGCCAGCAGCTTATCGGCGGGAACCGGGGAGCTGTTTTTT.

This chain joins TRBV5-6 and TRBJ2-3; 7 positions match TRBD1. The CDR3 is 15 amino acids. V shed 0 bases, J shed 2 bases, and the junction held 3 bases outside the gene matches. The germline V gene has CDR1 SGHDT and CDR2 YYEEEE. CDR3 loop: CASSLEGATTDTQYF. The CDR3 nucleotides are TGTGCCAGCAGCTTGGAGGGGGCGACCACAGATACGCAGTATTTT.

This clonotype was detected a few times. The J gene is TRBJ2-7, the V gene TRBV10-3; D gene uncertain. In germline, CDR1 is ENHRY, CDR2 SYGVKD. Trimming pared 6 bases from V and 5 bases from J, leaving 14 bases between. This CDR3 region has 13 residues. This chain's CDR3 is CAIRAPGADEQYV. Written as DNA, the CDR3 is TGTGCCATCAGGGCCCCTGGTGCGGACGAGCAGTACGTC.

This clonotype was found a few times. The chain is built from TRBV28 and TRBJ2-7; 10 nucleotides match TRBD1. This CDR3 comprises 13 residues. V was pared by 6 bases and J by 4 bases, with 3 bases of the junction left unmatched. The germline V gene encodes CDR1 MDHEN and CDR2 SYDVKM. CDR3 residues: CASSWGQGYEQYV. The CDR3 DNA sequence: TGTGCCAGCAGCTGGGGACAGGGGTACGAGCAGTACGTC.

The CDR3 DNA sequence: TGCAGTGCTAGAGATCGGGTTCTTAGCACAGATACGCAGTATTTT. Protein product: CSARDRVLSTDTQYF. The J gene is TRBJ2-3, the V gene TRBV20-1; D gene uncertain. CDR1 is DFQATT, CDR2 SNEGSKA, per germline (reference sequence). The CDR3 has 15 residues. V shed 0 bases and J shed 0 bases, with 10 bases lying between them.

This clonotype was seen only a few times. The chain carries TRBV5-8 and TRBJ2-7; D remains ambiguous. Germline V gene sequence: CDR1 SGHTS, CDR2 YDEGEE. The V end was cut by 2 bases, the J end by 2 bases, with 5 bases between. The CDR3 has 12 residues. DNA for the CDR3: TGTGCCAGCAGCTTACTGGCCTACGAGCAGTACTTC. Its translation is CASSLLAYEQYF.

The DNA of the CDR3 is TGTGCCAGCAGCCGGCGGGAGCCCTCGGGGGGCTACACCTTC. Translation: CASSRREPSGGYTF. This chain uses TRBV3-1 with TRBJ1-2, with D unresolved. The CDR3 has 14 residues. Germline loops: CDR1 LGHDT, CDR2 YNNKEL (reference sequence). Trimming pared 4 bases from V and 8 bases from J, leaving 17 bases between. Together with reference TRBV3-1 and TRBJ1-2, the CDR3 gives the full variable domain: DTAVSQTPKYLVTQMGNDKSIKCEQNLGHDTMYWYKQDSKKFLKIMFSYNNKELIINETVPNRFSPKSPDKAHLNLHINSLELGDSAVYFCASSRREPSGGYTFGSGTRLTVV.

This clonotype was detected a few times. The V and J genes are TRBV18 and TRBJ1-4, with D tentatively TRBD1 (6 bases). V lost 3 bases to trimming and J lost 4 bases, with 12 bases between them. The CDR3 length is 15 residues. Germline V gene sequence: CDR1 KGHSH, CDR2 LQKENI. CDR3 coding DNA: TGTGCCAGCTCACCTACAGGGCCTCATAATGAAAAACTGTTTTTT. This translates into CASSPTGPHNEKLFF.

This rearrangement joins TRBV10-3 to TRBJ1-1; D ambiguous. V dropped 6 bases and J dropped 1 base, with 6 bases sitting between them. The CDR3 spans 12 residues. Per the germline V gene, CDR1 is ENHRY and CDR2 is SYGVKD. The CDR3 nucleotides read TGTGCCATCAGGGACCAGAACACTGAAGCTTTCTTT. Encoded protein: CAIRDQNTEAFF.

This clonotype was counted a few times. The rearrangement links TRBV20-1 to TRBJ2-7; D might be TRBD1 or TRBD2, each matching 5 bases. V lost 3 bases and J 1 base, leaving 16 bases between the germline ends. The CDR3 runs 15 residues. Germline V gene sequence: CDR1 DFQATT, CDR2 SNEGSKA (reference sequence). The CDR3 protein is CSARRGGTASYEQYF. CDR3 in DNA: TGCAGTGCTAGGAGGGGCGGAACCGCATCCTACGAGCAGTACTTC.

The chain recombines TRBV7-9 with TRBJ1-4; D is possibly TRBD1 (5 bases). V lost 8 bases and J 11 bases, leaving 24 bases between the germline ends. There are 15 residues in the CDR3. CDR1 is SEHNR and CDR2 is FQNEAQ in the germline V gene (reference sequence). CDR3 coding DNA: TGTGCCAGCTCTCTGGGGCAGGGCGGAGGCGGGAAACTGTTTTTT. Protein sequence: CASSLGQGGGGKLFF.

This clonotype was counted between two and nine times. The chain employs TRBV24-1 and TRBJ2-2; 7 bases match TRBD1. Germline assignment: CDR1 KGHDR and CDR2 SFDVKD. CDR3 size: 13 residues. V dropped 9 bases and J dropped 0; count of bases not matched to a gene: 0. CDR3 DNA: TGTGCCACCGGGACAGCGAACACCGGGGAGCTGTTTTTT. Encoded protein: CATGTANTGELFF.

This clonotype was detected a few times. This chain uses TRBV4-1 with TRBJ1-1; tentative D call: TRBD1 (6 bases). The CDR3 is made up of 16 amino acids. Per the germline V gene, CDR1 is MGHRA and CDR2 is YSYEKL. The V end lost 3 bases, the J end lost 4 bases, and 18 bases lay between the germline ends. CDR3 in DNA: TGCGCCAGCAGCCAGCCGGGAGGGGGGCCCGGCACTGAAGCTTTCTTT. Its protein product is CASSQPGGGPGTEAFF.

This clonotype was observed a few times. The rearrangement uses TRBV5-4 and TRBJ1-5, with D uncertain. Trimming cost V 3 bases and J 3 bases, with 4 bases left between them. Germline CDR1 is SGHNT and CDR2 is YYREEE (reference sequence). The CDR3 length is 12 residues. The CDR3 spells CASSSPNQPQHF. CDR3 nucleotides: TGTGCCAGCAGCTCCCCCAATCAGCCCCAGCATTTT.

V gene TRBV6-4 combines with J gene TRBJ2-7; the D gene could be TRBD1 or TRBD2 (5 bases each). This CDR3 is 14 amino acids long. The V gene lost 7 bases and the J gene lost 3 bases, with 16 bases spanning the gap. CDR1 and CDR2 (germline): MRHNA, SNTAGT. For the CDR3, the DNA is TGTGCCAGCAAATCACGGGGCAGAGACTACGAGCAGTACGTC. It translates to CASKSRGRDYEQYV.

The chain couples TRBV20-1 to TRBJ2-1; possibly TRBD1 or TRBD2 for D (5 bases each). The germline V gene encodes CDR1 DFQATT and CDR2 SNEGSKA (reference sequence). The ends were cut back, 0 bases at V and 2 bases at J, with 8 bases in the middle. CDR3 length equals 14 residues. CDR3 sequence: CSARDGDPYNEQFF. For the CDR3, the DNA is TGCAGTGCTAGAGATGGGGACCCCTACAATGAGCAGTTCTTC.

This clonotype came up a few times. The chain employs TRBV10-3 and TRBJ2-3; D may be TRBD2 (6 bases). CDR3 length equals 13 residues. Trimming took off 9 bases at V and 0 bases at J, with 10 bases between the two ends. The V gene's germline CDR1 is ENHRY and CDR2 SYGVKD. CDR3 nucleotide sequence: TGTGCCATTCTAGCGAAGAGCACAGATACGCAGTATTTT. It encodes CAILAKSTDTQYF.

This clonotype came up a few times. The gene calls are TRBV7-8 and TRBJ1-5, with 10 bases aligning to TRBD1. V shed 5 bases, J shed 4 bases, and the junction held 5 bases outside the gene matches. This CDR3 spans 15 amino acids. Germline assignment: CDR1 SGHVS and CDR2 FQNEAQ. The chain's CDR3 is CASSRDRGLNQPQHF. CDR3 DNA sequence: TGTGCCAGCAGCCGGGACAGGGGTCTTAATCAGCCCCAGCATTTT.

The rearrangement links TRBV20-1 to TRBJ1-2; D perhaps matches TRBD1 (5 bases). This CDR3 region has 12 residues. CDR1 and CDR2 from the germline V gene are DFQATT and SNEGSKA (reference sequence). Trimming left V 8 bases short and J 6 bases short, with 16 bases between. The CDR3 region has the DNA TGCAGTCCCCGGGGCGGGGGTGATGGCTACACCTTC. Protein: CSPRGGGDGYTF.

This clonotype was recorded at least ten times. Germline and junction disagree at one end, which may indicate a read error. This rearrangement joins TRBV12-3 or TRBV12-4 to TRBJ1-2, with D tentatively TRBD1 (6 bases). This CDR3 comprises 9 residues. This chain's CDR3 is CASRTGRPF. CDR3 nucleotide sequence: TGTGCCAGCAGAACAGGGCGTCCTTTC.

V usage is TRBV27 and J usage is TRBJ1-6; TRBD1 matches 7 bases. The CDR3 totals 15 residues. Germline V gives CDR1 MNHEY, CDR2 SMNVEV (reference sequence). Unmatched junction bases numbered 4, after V lost 6 bases and J lost 2 bases. In nucleotides, the CDR3 is TGTGCCAGCAGCCCAGGGACAGCCTATAATTCACCCCTCCACTTT. This encodes CASSPGTAYNSPLHF.